The TCR beta chain described here comes from a study of T cell responses to AZD1222 COVID-19 vaccine. General study points: CD4 TCRs linked to vaccination spanned spike, dominating at 160-218 and 743-854. Two AZD1222 administrations were followed by greater Spike-specific TCR breadth and depth. Unmutated variant regions are reportedly the target of nearly half of TCRs that are spike-specific.

The count of this clone is one. What it recognizes is unknown. Here immunoSEQ multiplex PCR was the method, and the copy in TCRdb shows in-frame clones only, minus some. Seen here are approximately 150,000 clones, roughly 88% observed once, and the top ten hold 5.4%. Trimming removed 6 bases from V and 7 bases from J, with 13 bases in between. The CDR3 consists of 13 residues. Germline lookup yields CDR1 SGHVS and CDR2 FNYEAQ. This clonotype was obtained from an adult who received the MenACWY meningococcal vaccine as a control. The chain joins TRBV7-6 to TRBJ1-5; a weak D match, TRBD1 (6 bases). The sample here was peripheral blood, taken 28 days after the second dose of the MenACWY control vaccine. CDR3 residues: CASSQGGGQPQHF. The CDR3, as DNA: TGTGCCAGCAGTCAAGGAGGGGGACAGCCCCAGCATTTT.